The clone carrying this TCR beta chain was seen only a few times. Its specificity is unknown. The data stem from a study of response to subunit inactivated influenza vaccine. Study-wide results and caveats: The authors suggested that few new T cells are recruited per seasonal influenza vaccination.

TCRdb re-analysed the RT-PCR reads in MiXCR, keeping a single row per CDR3 protein. This sample has 500,000 to 650,000 distinct CDR3 sequences, with approximately 7.7% found just once. Germline V gene sequence: CDR1 SGHTA, CDR2 FQGNSA. This CDR3 has 14 residues. V lost 3 bases, J lost 5 bases, and 10 bases lay in between. The sequence came from a man between 50 and 75 years old who received an inactivated influenza vaccine. The chain recombines TRBV7-2 with TRBJ1-4; D unclear. The sample in question was PBMCs from blood, obtained about 23 months after vaccination. The CDR3 spells CASSLAGLNEKLFF. The CDR3, as DNA: TGTGCCAGCAGCTTGGCAGGTCTGAATGAAAAACTGTTTTTT.